The rows below give T cell receptor beta chains drawn from one sample of a study of blood T cells in healthy people across ages. TCRdb re-analysed the 5' RACE reads in MiXCR, keeping a single row per CDR3 protein. The sample yields about 640,000 distinct CDR3 sequences, 58% seen once. Sequencing was carried out using blood. The receptor set was obtained from a man in his sixties in good health. CDR3s include the opening cysteine and the closing phenylalanine or tryptophan. The order of the fields is J gene, D gene, V gene, clone size, CDR3 DNA, CDR3 protein. A D gene is named only where the DNA matches it firmly. Clone size, where shown, is once, few, many, or a class for clones that have expanded.

TRBJ2-7,.,TRBV7-8,.,TGTGCCAGCAGCTTAGCGCATCAGCAAACCTCGACTTCCTACGAGCAGTACTTC,CASSLAHQQTSTSYEQYF
TRBJ1-2,.,TRBV20-1,.,TGCAGTGCTAGACACTCCCACAACCGCTATGGCTACACCTTC,CSARHSHNRYGYTF
TRBJ2-5,.,TRBV20-1,.,TGCAGTGCTAGAGCGACGGGGGAGCAGTACTTC,CSARATGEQYF
TRBJ1-2,.,TRBV12-3/TRBV12-4,.,TGTGCCAGCAGCCCCGATTGGGGCAGGGCCAACTATGGCTACACCTTC,CASSPDWGRANYGYTF
TRBJ1-2,TRBD1,TRBV5-1,few,TGCGCCAGCAGCGTACAGGGGGAAGGCTATGGCTACACCTTC,CASSVQGEGYGYTF
TRBJ2-1,.,TRBV6-5,.,TGTGCCAGCAGTTACTCGATAGGGGGGACATTTTACAATGAGCAGTTCTTC,CASSYSIGGTFYNEQFF
TRBJ1-5,.,TRBV20-1,.,TGCAGTGCTAGCGCCGAGACGGTTTTGGGACGGCCAAATCAGCCCCAGCATTTT,CSASAETVLGRPNQPQHF
TRBJ2-7,TRBD2,TRBV2,.,TGTGCCAGCACTAGCGGGGCTTCCTACGAGCAGTACTTC,CASTSGASYEQYF
TRBJ1-2,.,TRBV2,.,TGTGCCAGCTCTCGGACCACTAACTATGGCTACACCTTC,CASSRTTNYGYTF
TRBJ2-7,TRBD2,TRBV2,.,TGTGCCAGCAGGGGGGGACTAGCGGGAGGATTGCAGTACTTC,CASRGGLAGGLQYF
TRBJ2-5,TRBD1,TRBV10-3,few,TGTGCCATCAGTGAGTCGACAGGGATGGACTTAGAGACCCAGTACTTC,CAISESTGMDLETQYF
TRBJ2-7,.,TRBV20-1,.,TGCAGCGCGGGGACCTACGAGCAGTACTTC,CSAGTYEQYF
TRBJ2-5,.,TRBV29-1,few,TGCAGCCTCCACCCGACAGGATCAGAGACCCAGTACTTC,CSLHPTGSETQYF
TRBJ1-1,.,TRBV6-2/TRBV6-3,few,TGTGCCAGCAGTTACAGGCTGGGGTCGGCGAACACTGAAGCTTTCTTT,CASSYRLGSANTEAFF
TRBJ2-5,TRBD2,TRBV10-2,.,TGCGCCAGCAGTCCAGCGGGGCTGGGGGAGACCCAGTACTTC,CASSPAGLGETQYF
TRBJ2-7,.,TRBV2,few,TGTGCCAGCGACGACGGTTCCTACAATGAGCAGTACTTC,CASDDGSYNEQYF
TRBJ2-1,TRBD2,TRBV3-1,.,TGTGCCAGCAGCCAAGATGCTAGCGGGGGTCGATACAATGAGCAGTCCTTC,CASSQDASGGRYNEQSF
TRBJ2-7,.,TRBV12-5,.,TGTGCTAGTGGTTTGGTACGGAGTCTCGAGCAGTACTTC,CASGLVRSLEQYF
TRBJ1-6,.,TRBV9,few,TGTGCCAGCAGCGTGAGGGGGGGCGGTGATTCACCCCTCCACTTT,CASSVRGGGDSPLHF
TRBJ1-5,.,TRBV4-2,once,TGTGCCAGCAACCAAGGGGAAGGTTTCGGCCAGCCCCAGCATTTT,CASNQGEGFGQPQHF
TRBJ2-2,TRBD1,TRBV20-1,.,TGCAGTGCTAGAGAACTGCAGGGGGTTAGCGGGGAGCTGTTTTTT,CSARELQGVSGELFF
TRBJ2-5,.,TRBV10-3,.,TGTGCCATCGGGGACATCGCTCAAGAGACCCAGTACTTC,CAIGDIAQETQYF
TRBJ2-3,TRBD2,TRBV29-1,.,TGCAGCGTTGAAGATCCGCGGGGGAGCACAGATACGCAGTATTTT,CSVEDPRGSTDTQYF
TRBJ2-6,TRBD1,TRBV3-1,few,TGTGCCAGCAGCCCACAGGGGATTACGTCTGGGGCCAACGTCCTGACTTTC,CASSPQGITSGANVLTF
TRBJ2-7,TRBD1,TRBV3-1,many,TGTGCCAGCAGCCAAGACACACAACTACAGGGGGCGGTCTACGAGCAGTACTTC,CASSQDTQLQGAVYEQYF
TRBJ2-1,.,TRBV5-1,.,TGCGCCAGCAGCGGGAACGCCGGGACCCCGAGTCAGTTCTTC,CASSGNAGTPSQFF
TRBJ2-1,TRBD2,TRBV10-3,few,TGTGCCATAGAAGCGGGGGCCAGGTGGAATGAGCAGTTCTTC,CAIEAGARWNEQFF
TRBJ2-1,.,TRBV5-1,few,TGCGCCAGCAGCCTCCCCACTGTCGATGAGCAGTTCTTC,CASSLPTVDEQFF
TRBJ2-5,TRBD2,TRBV12-3/TRBV12-4,.,TGTGCCAGCAGTTCCTTGGGCACTAGCGGGGGCCGGGAGACCCAGTACTTC,CASSSLGTSGGRETQYF
TRBJ1-1,.,TRBV10-3,.,TGTGCCATCAGTGGCCAGGAGTACACTGAAGCTTTCTTT,CAISGQEYTEAFF
TRBJ2-7,TRBD1,TRBV6-1,.,TGTGCCAGTCACCGGACAGGGCCCTACGAGCAGTACTTC,CASHRTGPYEQYF
TRBJ2-5,.,TRBV11-2,.,TGTGCCAGCAGCTTAGTAGTCCGGGCCCCCGGTCGGGAGACCCAGTACTTC,CASSLVVRAPGRETQYF
TRBJ2-3,.,TRBV20-1,few,TGCAGTGCTAGGGACTTCCCCAGCACAGATACGCAGTATTTT,CSARDFPSTDTQYF
TRBJ1-5,TRBD1,TRBV7-9,once,TGTGCCAGCGGCTTGGGACAGGGTATCCAGCCCCAGCATTTT,CASGLGQGIQPQHF
TRBJ2-7,TRBD2,TRBV7-2,.,TGTGCCAGCAGCTTAACCGCGGGGTCAGCGGGGGGGCGTGACGAGCAGTACTTC,CASSLTAGSAGGRDEQYF
TRBJ2-5,.,TRBV3-1,few,TGTGCCAGCAGCCAAGATTTAGCTACCCAAGAGACCCAGTACTTC,CASSQDLATQETQYF
TRBJ1-2,.,TRBV20-1,.,TGCAGTGCTAAAGAGGGGGGTGGCTATGGCTGCACCTTC,CSAKEGGGYGCTF
TRBJ2-5,.,TRBV20-1,.,TGCAGTGCGCCAGGGCTTAACACCCAAGAGACCCAGTACTTC,CSAPGLNTQETQYF
TRBJ1-2,.,TRBV29-1,.,TGCAGCGTTCAGGCCCCGAGCTACGGCTACACCTTC,CSVQAPSYGYTF
TRBJ2-7,.,TRBV20-1,.,TGCAGTGCTAGAGATGCGGCTGACGAGCAGTACTTC,CSARDAADEQYF
TRBJ1-2,.,TRBV11-2,.,TGTGCCAGCAGCTTAGAGACTCCCCTCTATGGCTACACCTTC,CASSLETPLYGYTF